The entry below gives a single T cell receptor (beta chain) sequence along with its context. The sample is drawn from a study of cytomegalovirus exposure and HLA in healthy donors. This CDR3 contains 16 residues. Germline CDR1 reads SGHTA; CDR2 reads FQGNSA. The V segment lost 6 bases and the J segment 2 bases; nucleotides outside the gene matches: 7. Method: immunoSEQ multiplex PCR; TCRdb's copy keeps in-frame clones and lacks some. The repertoire includes about 130,000 clones, around 92% of them detected once, and 3% to 4% sits in the top ten. The clonotype originates from a man aged 25-45 years in good health and CMV-seronegative. The genes are TRBV7-2 and TRBJ1-6, with 7 bases that match TRBD1. Sequencing used PBMCs. CDR3 DNA sequence: TGTGCCAGCAGTCCTCCAGGGGGTGCCTATAATTCACCCCTCCACTTT. Protein sequence: CASSPPGGAYNSPLHF.